The entry below describes one TCR beta chain. The table lists this clonotype with many counts. Its specific antigen is unknown. Base qualities are missing; no much larger clone stands one base away. Libraries were built with RT-PCR. Instrument used: Illumina MiSeq. In TCRdb, the public reads were trimmed at Q25 with fastp and aligned with MiXCR, with productive beta chains retained. When rows share a CDR3 protein, they turn into one entry using the most common DNA and genes. For this sample there are about 680,000 distinct CDR3 sequences; over 12% appear just once. Jointly, the top ten make up 3.6% of the sample. The CDR3 covers 13 residues, taking in both the cysteine and the phenylalanine. Only CDR3 DNA is held: 39 bases, read in frame from base 1. Sequences SGHKS (CDR1) and YYEKEE (CDR2) are obtained from the germline V gene (reference sequence). The junction carries 7 bases between V and J, which are trimmed by 1 base and 5 bases respectively.

This entry belongs to a study (dated by TCRdb to 2016 to 2017). The V and J genes are TRBV5-5 and TRBJ1-5; the D gene remains uncertain. The source of this sequence is a female donor in good health, serving as a healthy control. Sequences were obtained from memory CD4+ T cells from blood. The DNA reads TGTGCCAGCAGCTTGACGGATGATCAGCCCCAGCATTTT. This yields the protein CASSLTDDQPQHF.